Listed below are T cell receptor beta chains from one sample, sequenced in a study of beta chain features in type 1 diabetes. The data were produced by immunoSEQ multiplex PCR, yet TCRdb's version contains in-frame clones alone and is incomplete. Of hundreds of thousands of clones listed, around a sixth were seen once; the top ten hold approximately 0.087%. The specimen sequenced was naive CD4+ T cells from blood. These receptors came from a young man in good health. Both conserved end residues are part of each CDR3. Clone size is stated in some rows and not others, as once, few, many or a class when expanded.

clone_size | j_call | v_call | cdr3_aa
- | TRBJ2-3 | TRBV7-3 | CASSLTRDSGLDTQYF
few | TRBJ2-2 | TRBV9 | CASSTTNTGELFF
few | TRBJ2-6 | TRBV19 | CASSTLGVAGANVLTF
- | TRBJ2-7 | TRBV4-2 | CASSQEWGTVLSYEQYF
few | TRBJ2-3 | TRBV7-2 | CASSIRTSSTDTQYF
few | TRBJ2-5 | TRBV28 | CASSFVPRGQETQYF
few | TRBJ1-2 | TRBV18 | CASSPGQTNYGYTF
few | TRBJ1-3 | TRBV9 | CASSVRSSGNTIYF
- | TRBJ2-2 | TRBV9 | CASSVSPTGELFF
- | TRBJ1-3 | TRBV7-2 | CASSPRTYGNTIYF
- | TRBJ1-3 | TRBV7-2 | CASSLNTRDTIYF
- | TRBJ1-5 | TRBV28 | CASSVEDQPQHF
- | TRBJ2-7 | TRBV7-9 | CASSSNPGGVALEQYF
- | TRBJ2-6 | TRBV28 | CASSSLTGAHPQGAF
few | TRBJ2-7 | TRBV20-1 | CSARSSYEQYF
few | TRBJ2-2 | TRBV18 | CASSPYQGQGGNAGELFF
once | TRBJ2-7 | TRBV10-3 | CAISESGAGGSYEQYF
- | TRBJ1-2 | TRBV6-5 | CASSSPGSGYGYTF
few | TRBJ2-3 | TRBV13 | CASSERLAPDTQYF
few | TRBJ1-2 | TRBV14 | CASSQEIGAQASGGYTF
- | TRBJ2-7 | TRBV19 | CASSMLGAYEQYF
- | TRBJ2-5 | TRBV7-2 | CASSLIRVEETQYF
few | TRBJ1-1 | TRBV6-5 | CASSSPQRITEAFF
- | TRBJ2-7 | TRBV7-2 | CASRLAGTYEQYF
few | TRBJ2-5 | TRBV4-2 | CASSQHQGAQETQYF
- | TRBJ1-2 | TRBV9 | CASSGIRDPRGGYTF
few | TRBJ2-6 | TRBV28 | CASSPRRGSGANVLTF
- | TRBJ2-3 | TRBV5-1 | CASSLNRRDTQYF
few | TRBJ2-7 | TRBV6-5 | CASSYERGSSYEQYF
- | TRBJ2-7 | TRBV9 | CASSVAGRPKGSYEQYF
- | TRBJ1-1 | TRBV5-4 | CASSGTGGLNTEAFF
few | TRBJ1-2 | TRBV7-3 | CASSLGVNYGYTF
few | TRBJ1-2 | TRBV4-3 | CASSQDPRDDYGYTF
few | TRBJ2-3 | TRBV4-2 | CASSQDGHGQISTDTQYF
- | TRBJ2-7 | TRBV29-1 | CSVGRGRYEQYF
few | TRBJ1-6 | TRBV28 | CASSLGQIYNSPLHF
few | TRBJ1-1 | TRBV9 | CASSVEPGMNTEAFF
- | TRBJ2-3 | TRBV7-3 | CASSLTRLGDTQYF
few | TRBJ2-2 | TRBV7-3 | CASSPGSLFTTGELFF
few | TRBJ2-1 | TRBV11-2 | CASSLVSGQGAHEQFF
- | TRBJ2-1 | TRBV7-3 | CASSPRLAGNEQFF
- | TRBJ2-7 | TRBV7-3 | CASSSERSYEQYF
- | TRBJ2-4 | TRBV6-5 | CAALDTKNIQYF
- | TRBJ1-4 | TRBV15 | CATSRTRGQGNEKLFF
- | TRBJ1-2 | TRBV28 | CASSSIRSIGYTF
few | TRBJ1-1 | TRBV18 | CASSPVKTGGGGPGEAFF
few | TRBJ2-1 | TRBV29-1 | CSVGRESYNEQFF
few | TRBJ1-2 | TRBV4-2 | CASSQARSFDVTNYGYTF
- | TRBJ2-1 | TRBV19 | CASGQRSYNEQFF
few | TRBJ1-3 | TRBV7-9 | CASTPLSVLSSGNTIYF